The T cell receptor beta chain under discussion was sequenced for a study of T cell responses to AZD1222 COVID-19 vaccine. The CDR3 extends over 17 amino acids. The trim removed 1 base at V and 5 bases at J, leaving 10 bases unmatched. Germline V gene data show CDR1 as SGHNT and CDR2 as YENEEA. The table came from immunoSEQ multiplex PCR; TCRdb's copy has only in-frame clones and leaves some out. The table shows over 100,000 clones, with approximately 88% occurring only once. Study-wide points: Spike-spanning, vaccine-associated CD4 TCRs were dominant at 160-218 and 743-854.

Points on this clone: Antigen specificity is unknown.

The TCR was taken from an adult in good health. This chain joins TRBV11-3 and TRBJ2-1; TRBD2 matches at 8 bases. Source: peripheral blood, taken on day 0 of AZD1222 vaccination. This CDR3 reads CASSLVGLDSGDNEQFF. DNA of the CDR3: TGTGCCAGCAGCTTAGTAGGCCTTGATAGCGGGGACAATGAGCAGTTCTTC.